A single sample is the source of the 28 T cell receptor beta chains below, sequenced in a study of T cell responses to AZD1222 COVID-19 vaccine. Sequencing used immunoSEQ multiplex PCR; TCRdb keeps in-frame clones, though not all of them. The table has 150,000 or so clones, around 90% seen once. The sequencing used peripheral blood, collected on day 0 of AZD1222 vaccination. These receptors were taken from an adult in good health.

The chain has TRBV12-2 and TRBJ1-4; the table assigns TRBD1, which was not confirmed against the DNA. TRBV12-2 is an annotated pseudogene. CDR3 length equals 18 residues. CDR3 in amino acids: CASRFCEDPGATNEKLFF. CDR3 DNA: TGTGCAAGTCGCTTCTGCGAGGACCCAGGGGCAACTAATGAAAAACTGTTTTTT.

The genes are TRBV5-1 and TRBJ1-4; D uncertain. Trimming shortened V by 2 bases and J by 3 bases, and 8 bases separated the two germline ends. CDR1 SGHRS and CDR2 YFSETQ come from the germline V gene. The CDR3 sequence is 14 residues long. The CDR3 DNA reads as TGCGCCAGCAGCTTAAACTCGGCTAATGAAAAACTGTTTTTT. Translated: CASSLNSANEKLFF.

The CDR3 DNA is TGCGCCAGCAGCCAACAGCTGACCGCGGAAGCTTTCTTT. Protein product: CASSQQLTAEAFF. The chain uses TRBV4-3 and TRBJ1-1; D remains unclear. The V gene's germline CDR1 is LGHNA and CDR2 YSLEER. The CDR3 is 13 amino acids. V was cut by 2 bases and J by 8 bases, with 12 bases left in between.

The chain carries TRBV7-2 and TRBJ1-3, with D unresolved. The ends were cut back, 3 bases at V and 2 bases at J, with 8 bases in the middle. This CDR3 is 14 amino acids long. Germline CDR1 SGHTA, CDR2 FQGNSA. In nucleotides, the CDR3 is TGTGCCAGCAGCTTTATGAAAACTGGAAACACCATATATTTT. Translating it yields CASSFMKTGNTIYF.

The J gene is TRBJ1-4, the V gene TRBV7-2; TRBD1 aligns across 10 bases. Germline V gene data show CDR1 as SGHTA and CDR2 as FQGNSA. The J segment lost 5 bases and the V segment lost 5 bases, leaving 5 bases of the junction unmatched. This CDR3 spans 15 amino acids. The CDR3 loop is CASSPQTGGNEKLFF. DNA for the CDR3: TGTGCCAGCAGCCCCCAGACAGGGGGCAATGAAAAACTGTTTTTT.

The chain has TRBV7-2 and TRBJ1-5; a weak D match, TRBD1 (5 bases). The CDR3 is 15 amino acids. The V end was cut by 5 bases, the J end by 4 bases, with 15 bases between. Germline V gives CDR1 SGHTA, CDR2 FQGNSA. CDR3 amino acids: CASSTWGETNQPQHF. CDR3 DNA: TGTGCCAGCAGCACCTGGGGGGAGACTAATCAGCCCCAGCATTTT.

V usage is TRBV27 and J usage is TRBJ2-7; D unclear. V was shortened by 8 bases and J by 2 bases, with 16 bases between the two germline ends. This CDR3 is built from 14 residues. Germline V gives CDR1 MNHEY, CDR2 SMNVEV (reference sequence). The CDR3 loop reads CASGKVGHPYEQYF. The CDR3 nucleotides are TGTGCCAGCGGAAAAGTTGGCCATCCCTACGAGCAGTACTTC.

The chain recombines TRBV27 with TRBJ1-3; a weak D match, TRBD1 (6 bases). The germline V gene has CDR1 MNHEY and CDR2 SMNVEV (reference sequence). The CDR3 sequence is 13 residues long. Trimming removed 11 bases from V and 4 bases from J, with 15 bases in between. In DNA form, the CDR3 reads TGTGCCCGAACAGGGTCTTCAGGAAACACCATATATTTT. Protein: CARTGSSGNTIYF.

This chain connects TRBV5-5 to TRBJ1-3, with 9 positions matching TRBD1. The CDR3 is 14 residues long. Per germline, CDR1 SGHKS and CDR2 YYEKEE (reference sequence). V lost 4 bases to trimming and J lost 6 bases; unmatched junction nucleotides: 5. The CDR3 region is CASSPRTGENTIYF. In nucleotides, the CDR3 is TGTGCCAGCAGCCCGAGGACAGGGGAAAACACCATATATTTT.

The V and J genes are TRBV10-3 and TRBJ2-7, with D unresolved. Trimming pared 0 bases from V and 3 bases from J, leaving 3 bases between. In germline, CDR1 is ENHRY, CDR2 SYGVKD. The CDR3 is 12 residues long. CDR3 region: CAISESIYEQYF. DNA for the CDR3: TGTGCCATCAGTGAGTCAATCTACGAGCAGTACTTC.

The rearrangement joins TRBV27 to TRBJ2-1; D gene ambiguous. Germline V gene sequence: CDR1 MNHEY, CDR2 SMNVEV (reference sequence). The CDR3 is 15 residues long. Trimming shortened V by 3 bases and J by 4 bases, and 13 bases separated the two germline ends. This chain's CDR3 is CASSFGVNRYNEQFF. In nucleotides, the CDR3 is TGTGCCAGCAGTTTTGGAGTTAATCGGTACAATGAGCAGTTCTTC.

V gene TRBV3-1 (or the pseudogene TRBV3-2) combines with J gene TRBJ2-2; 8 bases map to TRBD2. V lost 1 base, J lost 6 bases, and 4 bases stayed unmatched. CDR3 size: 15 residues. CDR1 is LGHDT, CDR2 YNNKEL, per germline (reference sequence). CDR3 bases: TGTGCCAGCAGCCAAGGAGCGGGGGCTGCCGGGGAGCTGTTTTTT. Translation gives CASSQGAGAAGELFF.

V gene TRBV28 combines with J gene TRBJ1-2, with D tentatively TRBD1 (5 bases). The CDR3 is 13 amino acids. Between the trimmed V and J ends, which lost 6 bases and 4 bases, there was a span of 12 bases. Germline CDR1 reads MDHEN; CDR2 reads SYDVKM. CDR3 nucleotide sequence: TGTGCCAGCAGCCCAGGGAAGGCCTATGGCTACACCTTC. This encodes CASSPGKAYGYTF.

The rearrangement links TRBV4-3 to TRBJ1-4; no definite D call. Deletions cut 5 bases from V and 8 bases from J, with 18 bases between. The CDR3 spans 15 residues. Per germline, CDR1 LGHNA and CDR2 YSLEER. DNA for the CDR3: TGCGCCAGCAGCTCCTCTGCGGGGTTAGGGGAAAAACTGTTTTTT. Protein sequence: CASSSSAGLGEKLFF.

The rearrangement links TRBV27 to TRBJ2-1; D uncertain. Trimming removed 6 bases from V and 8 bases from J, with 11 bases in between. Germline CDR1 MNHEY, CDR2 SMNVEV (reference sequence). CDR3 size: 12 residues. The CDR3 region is CASSGSFDEQFF. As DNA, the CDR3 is TGTGCCAGCAGCGGCAGCTTCGATGAGCAGTTCTTC.

The CDR3 nucleotides are TGTGCCAGCGGCAGTTCGTACGAGCAGTACTTC. Protein product: CASGSSYEQYF. V is TRBV19 and J is TRBJ2-7; D gene uncertain. Germline lookup yields CDR1 LNHDA and CDR2 SQIVND (reference sequence). V lost 9 bases to trimming and J lost 4 bases, with 10 bases between them. There are 11 residues in the CDR3.

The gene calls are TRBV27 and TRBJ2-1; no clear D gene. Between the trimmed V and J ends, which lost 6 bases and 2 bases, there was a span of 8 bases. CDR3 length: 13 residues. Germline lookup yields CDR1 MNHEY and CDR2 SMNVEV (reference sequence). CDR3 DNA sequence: TGTGCCAGCAGGTCTGGGGCCTACAATGAGCAGTTCTTC. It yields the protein CASRSGAYNEQFF.

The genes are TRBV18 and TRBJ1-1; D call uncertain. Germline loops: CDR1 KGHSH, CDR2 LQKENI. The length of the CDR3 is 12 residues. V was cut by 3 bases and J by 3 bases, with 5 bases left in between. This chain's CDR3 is CASSPSDTEAFF. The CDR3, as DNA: TGTGCCAGCTCACCGTCGGACACTGAAGCTTTCTTT.

CDR3 sequence: CASSATSGGATEQFF. The DNA for the CDR3 is TGTGCCAGCAGCGCAACTAGCGGGGGGGCCACGGAGCAGTTCTTC. The chain links TRBV7-3 to TRBJ2-1; 13 positions match TRBD2. Germline loops: CDR1 SGHTA, CDR2 FQGTGA. V lost 5 bases, J lost 10 bases, and 8 bases stayed unmatched. This CDR3 is built from 15 residues.

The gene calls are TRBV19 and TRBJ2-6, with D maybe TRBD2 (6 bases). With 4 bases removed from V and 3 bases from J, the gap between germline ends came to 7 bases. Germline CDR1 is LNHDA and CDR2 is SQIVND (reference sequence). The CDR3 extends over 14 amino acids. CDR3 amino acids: CASSTGGGANVLTF. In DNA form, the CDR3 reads TGTGCCAGTAGTACCGGGGGTGGGGCCAACGTCCTGACTTTC.

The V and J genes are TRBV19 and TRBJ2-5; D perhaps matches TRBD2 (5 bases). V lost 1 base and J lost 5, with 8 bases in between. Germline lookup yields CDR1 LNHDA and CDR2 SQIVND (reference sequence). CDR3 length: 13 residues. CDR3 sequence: CASSIVLAETQYF. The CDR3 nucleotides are TGTGCCAGTAGTATAGTCCTAGCCGAGACCCAGTACTTC.

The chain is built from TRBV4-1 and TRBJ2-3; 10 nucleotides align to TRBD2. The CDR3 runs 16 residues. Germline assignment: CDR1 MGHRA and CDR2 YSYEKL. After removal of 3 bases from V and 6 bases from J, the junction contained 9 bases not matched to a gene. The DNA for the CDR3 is TGCGCCAGCAGCCATATTAGCGGGGGGAAACCTGATACGCAGTATTTT. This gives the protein CASSHISGGKPDTQYF.

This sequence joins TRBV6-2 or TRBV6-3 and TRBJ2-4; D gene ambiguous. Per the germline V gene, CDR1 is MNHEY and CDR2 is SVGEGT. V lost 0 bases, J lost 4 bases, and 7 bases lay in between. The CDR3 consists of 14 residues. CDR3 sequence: CASSYSGTKNIQYF. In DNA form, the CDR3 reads TGTGCCAGCAGTTACTCTGGCACTAAAAACATTCAGTACTTC.

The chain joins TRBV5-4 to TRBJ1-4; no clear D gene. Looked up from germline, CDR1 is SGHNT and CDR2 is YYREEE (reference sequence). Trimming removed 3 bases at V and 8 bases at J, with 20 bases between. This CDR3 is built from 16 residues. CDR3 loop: CASSSHMDTLGEKLFF. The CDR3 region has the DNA TGTGCCAGCAGCTCCCACATGGATACTCTTGGGGAAAAACTGTTTTTT.

Here the CDR3 reads CASSRSEGYYNSPLHF. The CDR3 coding sequence is TGTGCCAGCAGCCGCTCTGAGGGGTATTATAATTCACCCCTCCACTTT. This rearrangement joins TRBV9 to TRBJ1-6, with D tentatively TRBD1 (5 bases). CDR3 length: 16 amino acids. The V gene's germline CDR1 is SGDLS and CDR2 YYNGEE. Trimming removed 4 bases from V and 4 bases from J, with 15 bases in between.

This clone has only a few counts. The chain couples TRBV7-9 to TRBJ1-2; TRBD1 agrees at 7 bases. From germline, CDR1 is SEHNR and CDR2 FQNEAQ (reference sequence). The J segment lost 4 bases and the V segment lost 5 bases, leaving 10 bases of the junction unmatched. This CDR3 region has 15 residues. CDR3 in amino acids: CASSLPGQSSYGYTF. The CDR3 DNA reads TGTGCCAGCAGCCTTCCGGGACAGTCGAGCTATGGCTACACCTTC.

CDR3 sequence: CASSYAGTTFNYGYTF. The CDR3 DNA sequence: TGTGCCAGCAGCTATGCCGGAACAACTTTTAACTATGGCTACACCTTC. The J gene is TRBJ1-2, the V gene TRBV5-4; D gene unclear. Germline lookup yields CDR1 SGHNT and CDR2 YYREEE (reference sequence). The V end lost 3 bases, the J end lost 1 base, and 16 bases lay between the germline ends. The CDR3 totals 16 residues.

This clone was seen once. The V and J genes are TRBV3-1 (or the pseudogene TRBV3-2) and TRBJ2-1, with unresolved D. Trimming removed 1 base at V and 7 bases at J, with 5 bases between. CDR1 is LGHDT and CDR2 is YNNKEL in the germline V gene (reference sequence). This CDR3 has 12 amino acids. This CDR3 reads CASSQVRNEQFF. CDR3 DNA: TGTGCCAGCAGCCAAGTTAGGAATGAGCAGTTCTTC.